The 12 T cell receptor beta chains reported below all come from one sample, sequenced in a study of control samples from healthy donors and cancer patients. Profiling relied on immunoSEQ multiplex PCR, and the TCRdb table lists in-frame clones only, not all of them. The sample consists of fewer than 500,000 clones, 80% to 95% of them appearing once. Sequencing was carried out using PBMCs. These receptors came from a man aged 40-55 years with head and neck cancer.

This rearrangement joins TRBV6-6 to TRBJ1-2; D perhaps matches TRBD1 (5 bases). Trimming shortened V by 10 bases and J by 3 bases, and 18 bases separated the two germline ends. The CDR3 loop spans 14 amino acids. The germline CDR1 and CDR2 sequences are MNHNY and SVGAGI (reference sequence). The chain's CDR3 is CANSATEGHYGYTF. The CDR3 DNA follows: TGTGCCAACTCGGCGACAGAGGGACACTATGGCTACACCTTC.

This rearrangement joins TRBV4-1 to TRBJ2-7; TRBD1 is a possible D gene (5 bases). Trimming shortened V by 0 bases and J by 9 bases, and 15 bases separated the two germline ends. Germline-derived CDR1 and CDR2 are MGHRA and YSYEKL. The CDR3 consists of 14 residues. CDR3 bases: TGCGCCAGCAGCCAAGAACAGCTAGGGGCTCGGCAGTACTTC. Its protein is CASSQEQLGARQYF.

The DNA for the CDR3 is TGCAGCGCCGGGAGGACACCGAACACTGAAGCTTTCTTT. Protein product: CSAGRTPNTEAFF. This chain connects TRBV29-1 to TRBJ1-1; tentative D call: TRBD1 (5 bases). Per germline, CDR1 SQVTM and CDR2 ANQGSEA. The CDR3 covers 13 residues. The V and J ends lost 7 bases and 1 base respectively, with 13 bases between them.

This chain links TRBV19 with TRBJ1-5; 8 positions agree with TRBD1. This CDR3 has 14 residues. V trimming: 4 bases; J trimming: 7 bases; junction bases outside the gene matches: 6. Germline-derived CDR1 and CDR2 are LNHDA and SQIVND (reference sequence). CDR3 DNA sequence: TGTGCCAGTAGTACTACAGGGGGAAGCCAGCCCCAGCATTTT. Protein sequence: CASSTTGGSQPQHF.

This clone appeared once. CDR3 loop: CAWSDKDRRLGPQHF. Here the CDR3 DNA reads TGTGCCTGGAGTGACAAGGACAGGCGCCTGGGGCCCCAGCATTTT. The chain recombines TRBV30 with TRBJ1-5; 7 bases are shared with TRBD1. CDR1 and CDR2 (germline): GTSNPN, SVGIG (reference sequence). The V segment lost 1 base and the J segment 9 bases; nucleotides outside the gene matches: 12. The CDR3 has 15 residues.

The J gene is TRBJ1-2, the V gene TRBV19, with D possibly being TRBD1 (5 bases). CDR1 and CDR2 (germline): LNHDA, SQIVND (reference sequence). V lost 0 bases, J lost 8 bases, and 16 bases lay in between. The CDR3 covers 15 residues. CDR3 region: CASSIDQGTGGGYTF. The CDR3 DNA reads TGTGCCAGTAGTATAGATCAGGGTACAGGTGGCGGCTACACCTTC.

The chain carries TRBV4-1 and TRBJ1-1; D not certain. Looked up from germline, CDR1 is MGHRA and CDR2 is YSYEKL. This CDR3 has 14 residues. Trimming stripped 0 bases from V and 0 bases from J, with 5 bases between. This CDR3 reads CASSQEFLNTEAFF. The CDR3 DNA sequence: TGCGCCAGCAGCCAAGAGTTCCTGAACACTGAAGCTTTCTTT.

The CDR3, as DNA: TGTGCCAGCACCCGGGACGGGAGTGTTACAGATACGCAGTATTTT. It codes for CASTRDGSVTDTQYF. The rearrangement links TRBV28 to TRBJ2-3; perhaps TRBD2 as D (6 bases). Germline V gene sequence: CDR1 MDHEN, CDR2 SYDVKM. The CDR3 extends over 15 amino acids. Trimming stripped 7 bases from V and 3 bases from J, with 17 bases between.

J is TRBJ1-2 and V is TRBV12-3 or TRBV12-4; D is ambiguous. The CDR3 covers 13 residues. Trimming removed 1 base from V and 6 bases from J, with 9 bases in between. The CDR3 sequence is CASSLEAVHGYTF. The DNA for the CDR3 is TGTGCCAGCAGTTTAGAGGCAGTCCATGGCTACACCTTC.

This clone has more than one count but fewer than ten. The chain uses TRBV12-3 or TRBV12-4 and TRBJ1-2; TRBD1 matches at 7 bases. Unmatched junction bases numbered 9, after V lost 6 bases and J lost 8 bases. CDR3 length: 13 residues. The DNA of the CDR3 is TGTGCCAGCAGCTTTGACAGGGACACGGGCTACACCTTC. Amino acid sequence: CASSFDRDTGYTF.

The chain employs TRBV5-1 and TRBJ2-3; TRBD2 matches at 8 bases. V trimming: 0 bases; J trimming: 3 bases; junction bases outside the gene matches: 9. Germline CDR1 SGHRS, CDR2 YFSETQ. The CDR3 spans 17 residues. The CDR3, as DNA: TGCGCCAGCAGCTTGGAGGGGACTAGGATCGAGACAGATACGCAGTATTTT. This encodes CASSLEGTRIETDTQYF.

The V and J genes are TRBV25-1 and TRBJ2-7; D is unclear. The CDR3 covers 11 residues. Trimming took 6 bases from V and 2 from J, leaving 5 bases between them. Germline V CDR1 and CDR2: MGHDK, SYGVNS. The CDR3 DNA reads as TGTGCCAGCAGACGGACCTACGAGCAGTACTTC. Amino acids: CASRRTYEQYF.